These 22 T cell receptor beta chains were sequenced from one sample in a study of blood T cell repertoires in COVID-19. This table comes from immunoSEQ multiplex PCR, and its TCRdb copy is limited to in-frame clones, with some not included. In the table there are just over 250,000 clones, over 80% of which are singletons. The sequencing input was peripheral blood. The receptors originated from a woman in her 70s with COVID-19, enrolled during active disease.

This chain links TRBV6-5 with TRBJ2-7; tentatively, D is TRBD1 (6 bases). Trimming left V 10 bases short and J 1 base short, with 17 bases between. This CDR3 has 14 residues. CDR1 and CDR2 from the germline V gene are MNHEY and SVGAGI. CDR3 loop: CATQYRVKSYEQYF. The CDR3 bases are TGTGCCACCCAATACAGGGTAAAATCCTACGAGCAGTACTTC.

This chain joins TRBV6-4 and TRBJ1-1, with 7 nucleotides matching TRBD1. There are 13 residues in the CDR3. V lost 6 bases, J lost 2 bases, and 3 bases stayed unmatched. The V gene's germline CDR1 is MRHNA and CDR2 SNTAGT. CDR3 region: CASSRDSNTEAFF. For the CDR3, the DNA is TGTGCCAGCAGCCGGGACAGTAACACTGAAGCTTTCTTT.

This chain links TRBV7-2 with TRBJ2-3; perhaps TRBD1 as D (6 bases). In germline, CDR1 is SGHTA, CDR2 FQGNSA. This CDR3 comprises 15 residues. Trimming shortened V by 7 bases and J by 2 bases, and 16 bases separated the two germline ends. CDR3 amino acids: CASNSGVGFTDTQYF. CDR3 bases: TGTGCCAGCAACTCAGGGGTGGGGTTCACAGATACGCAGTATTTT.

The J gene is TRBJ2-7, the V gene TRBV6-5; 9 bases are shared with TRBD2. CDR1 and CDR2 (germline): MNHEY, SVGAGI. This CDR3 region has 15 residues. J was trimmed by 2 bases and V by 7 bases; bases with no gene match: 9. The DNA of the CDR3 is TGTGCCAGCACAAGGGCTAGCGGGACGCCCTACGAGCAGTACTTC. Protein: CASTRASGTPYEQYF.

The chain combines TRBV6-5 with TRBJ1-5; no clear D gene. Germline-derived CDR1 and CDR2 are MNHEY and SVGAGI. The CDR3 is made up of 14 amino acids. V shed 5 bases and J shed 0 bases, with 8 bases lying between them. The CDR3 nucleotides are TGTGCCAGCAGTACCGGGAATAGCAATCAGCCCCAGCATTTT. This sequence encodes CASSTGNSNQPQHF.

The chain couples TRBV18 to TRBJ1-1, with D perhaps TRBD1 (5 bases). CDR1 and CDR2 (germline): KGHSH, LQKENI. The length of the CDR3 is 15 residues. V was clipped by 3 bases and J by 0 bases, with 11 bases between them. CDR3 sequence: CASSPAGLMNTEAFF. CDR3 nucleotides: TGTGCCAGCTCACCTGCGGGACTTATGAACACTGAAGCTTTCTTT.

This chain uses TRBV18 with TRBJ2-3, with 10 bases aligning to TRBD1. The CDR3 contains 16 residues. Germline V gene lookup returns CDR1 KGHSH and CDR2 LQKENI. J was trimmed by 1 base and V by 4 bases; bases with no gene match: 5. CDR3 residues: CASSRTGTGGTDTQYF. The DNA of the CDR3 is TGTGCCAGCTCACGTACCGGGACAGGGGGCACAGATACGCAGTATTTT.

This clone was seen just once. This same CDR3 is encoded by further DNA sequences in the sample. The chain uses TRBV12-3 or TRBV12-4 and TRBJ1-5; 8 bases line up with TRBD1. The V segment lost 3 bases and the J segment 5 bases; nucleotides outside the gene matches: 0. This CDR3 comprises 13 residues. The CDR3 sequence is CASSLTGDQPQHF. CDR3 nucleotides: TGTGCCAGCAGTTTGACAGGGGATCAGCCCCAGCATTTT.

In DNA, the CDR3 is TGTGCCAGCAGCCTCCTCGGGGGACAGGGGGCAGGCGAGCAGTACTTC. Its protein is CASSLLGGQGAGEQYF. The chain carries TRBV7-6 and TRBJ2-7; TRBD1 matches 12 bases. V lost 5 bases and J lost 6; bases outside the gene matches: 11. This CDR3 is 16 amino acids long. From germline, CDR1 is SGHVS and CDR2 FNYEAQ.

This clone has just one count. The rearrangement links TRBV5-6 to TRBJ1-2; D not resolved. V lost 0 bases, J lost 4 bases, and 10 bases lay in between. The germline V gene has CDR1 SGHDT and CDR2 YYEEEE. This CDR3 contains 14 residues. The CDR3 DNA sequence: TGTGCCAGCAGCTTGGGACGGAGAATCTATGGCTACACCTTC. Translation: CASSLGRRIYGYTF.

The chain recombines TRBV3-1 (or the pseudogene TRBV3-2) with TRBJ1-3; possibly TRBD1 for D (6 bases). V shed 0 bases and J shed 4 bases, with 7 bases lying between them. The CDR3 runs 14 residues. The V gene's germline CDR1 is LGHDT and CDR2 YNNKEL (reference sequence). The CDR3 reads CASSQDTGGNTIYF. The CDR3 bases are TGTGCCAGCAGCCAAGATACAGGGGGAAACACCATATATTTT.

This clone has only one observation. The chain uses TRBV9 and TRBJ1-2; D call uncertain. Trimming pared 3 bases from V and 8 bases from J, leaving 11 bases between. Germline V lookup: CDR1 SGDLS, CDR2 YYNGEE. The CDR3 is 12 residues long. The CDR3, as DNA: TGTGCCAGCAGCGACCAGAACACGGGCTACACCTTC. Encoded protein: CASSDQNTGYTF.

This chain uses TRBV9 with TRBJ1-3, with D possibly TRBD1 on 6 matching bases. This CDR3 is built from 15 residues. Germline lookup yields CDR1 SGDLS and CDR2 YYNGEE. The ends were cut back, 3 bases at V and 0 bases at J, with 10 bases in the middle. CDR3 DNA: TGTGCCAGCAGCGAACAGGGAGTCTCTGGAAACACCATATATTTT. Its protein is CASSEQGVSGNTIYF.

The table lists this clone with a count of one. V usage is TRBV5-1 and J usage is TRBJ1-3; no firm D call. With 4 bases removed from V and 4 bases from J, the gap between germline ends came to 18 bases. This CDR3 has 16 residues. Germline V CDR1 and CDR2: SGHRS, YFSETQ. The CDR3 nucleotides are TGCGCCAGCAGCCCAACCCCGGGGTCGTGGGGAAACACCATATATTTT. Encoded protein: CASSPTPGSWGNTIYF.

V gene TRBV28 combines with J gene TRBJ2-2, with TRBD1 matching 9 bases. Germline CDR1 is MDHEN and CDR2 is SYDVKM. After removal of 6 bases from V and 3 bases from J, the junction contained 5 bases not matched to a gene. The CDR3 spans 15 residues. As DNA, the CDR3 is TGTGCCAGCAGACAAGGACAGGGGTACACCGGGGAGCTGTTTTTT. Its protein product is CASRQGQGYTGELFF.

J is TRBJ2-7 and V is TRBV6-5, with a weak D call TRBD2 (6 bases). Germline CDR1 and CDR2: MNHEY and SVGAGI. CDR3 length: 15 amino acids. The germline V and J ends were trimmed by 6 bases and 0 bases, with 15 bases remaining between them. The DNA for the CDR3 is TGTGCCAGCAGCGGCTCGGCGGGGAGCTCCTACGAGCAGTACTTC. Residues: CASSGSAGSSYEQYF.

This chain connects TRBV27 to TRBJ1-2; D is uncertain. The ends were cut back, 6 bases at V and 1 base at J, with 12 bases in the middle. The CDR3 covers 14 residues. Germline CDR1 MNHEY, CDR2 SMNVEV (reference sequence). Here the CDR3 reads CASRPTGNNYGYTF. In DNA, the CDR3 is TGTGCCAGCAGACCGACCGGGAATAACTATGGCTACACCTTC.

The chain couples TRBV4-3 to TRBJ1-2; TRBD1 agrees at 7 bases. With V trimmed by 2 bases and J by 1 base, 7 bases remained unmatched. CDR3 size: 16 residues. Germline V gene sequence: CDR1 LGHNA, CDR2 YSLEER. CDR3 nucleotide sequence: TGCGCCAGCAGCCAATCCGGGACAGAAGTTAACTATGGCTACACCTTC. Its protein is CASSQSGTEVNYGYTF.

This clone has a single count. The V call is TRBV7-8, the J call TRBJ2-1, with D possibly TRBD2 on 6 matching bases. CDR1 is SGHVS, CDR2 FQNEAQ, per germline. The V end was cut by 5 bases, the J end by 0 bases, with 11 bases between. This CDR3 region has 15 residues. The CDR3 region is CASSADGSSYNEQFF. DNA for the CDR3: TGTGCCAGCAGCGCGGACGGGAGCTCCTACAATGAGCAGTTCTTC.

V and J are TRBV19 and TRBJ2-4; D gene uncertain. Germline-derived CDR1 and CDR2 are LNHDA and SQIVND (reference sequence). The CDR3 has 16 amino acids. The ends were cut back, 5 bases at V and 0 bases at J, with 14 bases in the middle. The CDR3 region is CASSPQLLLAKNIQYF. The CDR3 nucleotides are TGTGCCAGTAGTCCCCAATTACTCCTAGCCAAAAACATTCAGTACTTC.

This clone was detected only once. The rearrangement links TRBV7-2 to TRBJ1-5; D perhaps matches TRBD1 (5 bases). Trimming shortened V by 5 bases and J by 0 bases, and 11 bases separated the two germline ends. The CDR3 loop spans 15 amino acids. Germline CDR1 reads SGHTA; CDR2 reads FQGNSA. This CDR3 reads CASSLQGYSNQPQHF. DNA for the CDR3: TGTGCCAGCAGCCTGCAGGGATATAGCAATCAGCCCCAGCATTTT.

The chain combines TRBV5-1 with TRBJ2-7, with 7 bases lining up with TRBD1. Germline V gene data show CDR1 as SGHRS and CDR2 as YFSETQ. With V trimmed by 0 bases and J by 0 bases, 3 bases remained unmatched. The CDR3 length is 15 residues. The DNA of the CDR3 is TGCGCCAGCAGCTTGGGGGGACAGAACTCCTACGAGCAGTACTTC. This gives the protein CASSLGGQNSYEQYF.